This is a list of T cell receptor beta chains from one sample in a study of T-cell reconstitution after alpha-beta-depleted transplantation in children. Via MiXCR, TCRdb re-called the PCR reads, giving one row per CDR3 protein. This table has 550,000 to 600,000 distinct CDR3 sequences, 23% appearing once. Here the sequenced sample was PBMCs, mostly from graft donor cells, taken 360 days after TCRalphabeta/CD19-depleted stem cell transplant. Receptors were obtained from a boy less than two years old who had a stem cell transplant for acute myeloid leukemia, so the T cells may come from the graft donor. CDR3s include the opening cysteine and the closing phenylalanine or tryptophan. D genes are given only for firm matches. Clone size appears in some rows only: once, few, many, or a class for an expanded clone.

many TRBJ2-5 NA 16 TRBV7-2 TGTGCCAGCAGCTTAAGCCCTGGGGCTTCGCAAGAGACCCAGTACTTC CASSLSPGASQETQYF
many TRBJ2-1 TRBD2 15 TRBV2 TGTGCCAGCAGTGAATTAGCGGGGCCTTACAATGAGCAGTTCTTC CASSELAGPYNEQFF
few TRBJ2-2 TRBD1 18 TRBV6-1 TGTGCCAGCTCAACCACAAGACAGGGAAGATGGAACACCGGGGAGCTGTTTTTT CASSTTRQGRWNTGELFF
once TRBJ1-1 NA 12 TRBV29-1 TGCAGCGTCCAAAGAGGGGGGGCAGCAGCTTTCTTT CSVQRGGAAAFF
few TRBJ1-1 NA 16 TRBV20-1 TGCAGTGCTAGAGGAGGACGGATAGAGGACGACACTGAAGCTTTCTTT CSARGGRIEDDTEAFF
NA TRBJ2-1 NA 14 TRBV28 TGTGCCAGCAGTTGGGTCGACAGGTACAATGAGCAGTTCTTC CASSWVDRYNEQFF
few TRBJ2-1 NA 14 TRBV6-4 TGTGCCAGCAGTGACTTGCCCGGGAGCCTCGAGCAGTTCTTC CASSDLPGSLEQFF
many TRBJ2-7 NA 12 TRBV12-3/TRBV12-4 TGTGCCAGCGGGTTGGGGGGACACGAGCAGTACTTC CASGLGGHEQYF
many TRBJ2-1 NA 15 TRBV3-1 TGTGCCAGCAGCCAAGGGGCGGGGCCGCGGAATGAGCAGTTCTTC CASSQGAGPRNEQFF
NA TRBJ2-2 NA 14 TRBV7-9 TGTGCCAGCAGCCGGGAACCCCCAGCCGGGGAGCTGTTTTTT CASSREPPAGELFF
NA TRBJ2-1 TRBD1 15 TRBV12-3/TRBV12-4 TGTGCCAGCGGGCCAGGAGGACAGGAATACAATGAGCAGTTCTTC CASGPGGQEYNEQFF
few TRBJ1-5 NA 13 TRBV12-3/TRBV12-4 TGTGCCAGCAGTTTTGGGAGGCATCAGCCCCAGCATTTT CASSFGRHQPQHF
NA TRBJ1-4 TRBD1 14 TRBV5-1 TGCGCCAGCAGCCCCGGGACAGGGAGTGAAAAACTGTTTTTT CASSPGTGSEKLFF
NA TRBJ2-1 NA 12 TRBV10-2 TGCGCCAGCCCCATAGTGGACAATGAGCAGTTCTTC CASPIVDNEQFF
many TRBJ1-4 NA 15 TRBV5-1 TGCGCCAGCAGCTTCGACGGTGGGGAAAGTGAAAAACTGTTTTTT CASSFDGGESEKLFF
many TRBJ2-7 TRBD1 15 TRBV6-5 TGTGCCAGCAGTTCATATGGGACAGGGGCCTACGAGCAGTACTTC CASSSYGTGAYEQYF
NA TRBJ2-2 NA 15 TRBV28 TGTGCCAGCAGTCTCGGGGGCGCGAACACCGGGAAGCTGTTTTTT CASSLGGANTGKLFF
few TRBJ2-3 TRBD1 15 TRBV12-3/TRBV12-4 TGTGCCAGCAGCTACACCGGGACAGCAACAGATACGCAGTATTTT CASSYTGTATDTQYF
few TRBJ1-1 TRBD1 14 TRBV20-1 TGCAGTGCAACGGACAGGGCGGTTAACACTGAAGCTTTCTTT CSATDRAVNTEAFF
many TRBJ1-6 NA 14 TRBV4-2 TGTGCCAGCAGCCAGATTATCAGGGATTCACCCCTCCACTTT CASSQIIRDSPLHF
many TRBJ2-3 NA 17 TRBV3-1 TGTGCCAGCAGCCAAGTGGCAAGCGGTCTCTACACAGATACGCAGTATTTT CASSQVASGLYTDTQYF
many TRBJ2-7 TRBD2 16 TRBV4-3 TGCGCCAGCAGCCAAGATAGGCAGCGGGGTTATTACGAGCAGTACTTC CASSQDRQRGYYEQYF